This T cell receptor (beta chain) was retrieved from a study of spatial heterogeneity in lung cancer. General study results and limits: The number of expanded tumor alpha and beta chains correlated with mutation number.

Every TCR cDNA molecule carried a tag that served as a unique molecular identifier. In TCRdb, the 5' RACE reads were re-called with MiXCR into one record per CDR3 protein. Of over 7,500 distinct CDR3 sequences in the sample, around 3% were seen once. Time point meaning: sample taken at primary tumor resection. The sample holds many counts of this clonotype. The antigen remains undetermined. The material sequenced was lung tumor tissue, taken at surgery. The sequence was obtained from a male donor with early-stage non-small cell lung cancer.

The DNA of the CDR3 is TGCGCCAGCAGCCAAGAGCGGAGCACGAACACTGAAGCTTTCTTT. This gives the protein CASSQERSTNTEAFF. This chain links TRBV4-3 with TRBJ1-1; D not resolved. Trimming removed 0 bases at V and 1 base at J, with 9 bases between. Germline CDR1 is LGHNA and CDR2 is YSLEER. The CDR3 length is 15 residues.